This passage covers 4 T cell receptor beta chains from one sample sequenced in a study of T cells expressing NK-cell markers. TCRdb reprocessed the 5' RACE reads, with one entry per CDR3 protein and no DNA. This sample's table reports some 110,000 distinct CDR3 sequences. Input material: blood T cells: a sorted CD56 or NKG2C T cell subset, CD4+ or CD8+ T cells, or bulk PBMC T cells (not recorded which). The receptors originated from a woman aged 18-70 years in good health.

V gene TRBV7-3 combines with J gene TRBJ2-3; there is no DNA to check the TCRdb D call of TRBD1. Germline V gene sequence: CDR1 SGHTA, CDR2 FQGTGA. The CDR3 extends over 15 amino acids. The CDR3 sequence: CASTPGQGGSDTQYF.

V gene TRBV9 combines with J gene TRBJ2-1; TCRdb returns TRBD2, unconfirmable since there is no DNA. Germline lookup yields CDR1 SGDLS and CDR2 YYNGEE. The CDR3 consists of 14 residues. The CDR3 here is CASNEDRANNEQFF.

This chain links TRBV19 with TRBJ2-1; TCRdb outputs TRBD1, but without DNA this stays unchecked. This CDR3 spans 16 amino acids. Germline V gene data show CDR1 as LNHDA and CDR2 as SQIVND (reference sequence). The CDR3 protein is CASSPAMGQGYNEQFF.

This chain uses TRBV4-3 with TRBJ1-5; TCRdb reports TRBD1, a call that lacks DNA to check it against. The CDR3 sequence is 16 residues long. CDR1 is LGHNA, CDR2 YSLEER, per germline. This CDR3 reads CASSLARQGAGQPQHF.